Listed here are 28 T cell receptor beta chains from one sample, sequenced in a study of T cell repertoires in cytomegalovirus infection. TCRdb re-analysed the reads in MiXCR, keeping a single row per CDR3 protein. Among roughly 150,000 distinct CDR3 sequences listed, about a sixth were seen once. Sequenced material: CD8+ T cells from PBMCs. These receptors were obtained from a human donor in good health (CMV status not recorded). Some clones in this sample may be carry-over from other donors' samples.

The CDR3 loop is CASSQDIGWEAFF. For the CDR3, the DNA is TGTGCCAGCAGCCAAGATATCGGGTGGGAAGCTTTCTTT. V is TRBV14 and J is TRBJ1-1; no clear D gene. This CDR3 has 13 residues. Germline CDR1 SGHDN, CDR2 FVKESK. V was cut by 0 bases and J by 8 bases, with 10 bases left in between.

This clonotype was found a few times. V gene TRBV4-1 combines with J gene TRBJ2-7; no clear D gene. The CDR3 contains 15 residues. Per the germline V gene, CDR1 is MGHRA and CDR2 is YSYEKL. The V and J ends lost 0 bases and 4 bases respectively, with 13 bases between them. The CDR3 protein is CASSQDPPPNYEQYF. CDR3 in DNA: TGCGCCAGCAGCCAAGATCCTCCACCTAATTACGAGCAGTACTTC.

The chain employs TRBV25-1 and TRBJ2-3; D gene uncertain. The CDR3 consists of 13 residues. The germline gives CDR1 MGHDK, CDR2 SYGVNS. Trimming took 0 bases from V and 5 from J, leaving 6 bases between them. In nucleotides, the CDR3 is TGTGCCAGCAGTGAATACCCAGGAGATACGCAGTATTTT. Residues: CASSEYPGDTQYF.

The CDR3 loop is CASSDIGGVDTQYF. As DNA, the CDR3 is TGTGCCAGCAGTGACATCGGGGGAGTAGATACGCAGTATTTT. The chain uses TRBV2 and TRBJ2-3; weak D call: TRBD2 (6 bases). CDR1 is SNHLY, CDR2 FYNNEI, per germline. The V end lost 3 bases, the J end lost 5 bases, and 12 bases lay between the germline ends. This CDR3 has 14 amino acids. Full variable domain (missing parts from reference TRBV2 and TRBJ2-3): EPEVTQTPSHQVTQMGQEVILRCVPISNHLYFYWYRQILGQKVEFLVSFYNNEISEKSEIFDDQFSVERPDGSNFTLKIRSTKLEDSAMYFCASSDIGGVDTQYFGPGTRLTVL.

V is TRBV2 and J is TRBJ2-5; TRBD1 or TRBD2 may be the D gene (5 bases each). V lost 7 bases to trimming and J lost 5 bases, with 11 bases between them. The CDR3 is 12 residues long. CDR1 is SNHLY, CDR2 FYNNEI, per germline. This chain's CDR3 is CASTEGSETQYF. In DNA form, the CDR3 reads TGTGCCAGCACTGAGGGGTCCGAGACCCAGTACTTC.

The chain is built from TRBV13 and TRBJ2-1; a weak D match, TRBD2 (5 bases). V dropped 3 bases and J dropped 4 bases, with 16 bases sitting between them. The germline CDR1 and CDR2 sequences are PRHDT and FYEKMQ (reference sequence). The CDR3 contains 16 residues. The CDR3: CASSFGRAPPYNEQFF. The DNA of the CDR3 is TGTGCCAGCAGCTTCGGGCGGGCCCCTCCTTACAATGAGCAGTTCTTC.

This clonotype was detected once. The genes are TRBV12-3 or TRBV12-4 and TRBJ2-5; TRBD2 agrees at 8 bases. With 5 bases clipped from V and 1 base from J, the junction kept 12 bases outside the gene matches. There are 17 residues in the CDR3. CDR3 in amino acids: CASSTGGRTSPQETQYF. CDR3 nucleotides: TGTGCCAGCAGTACCGGTGGAAGGACTAGCCCCCAAGAGACCCAGTACTTC.

This clonotype appeared a few times. The rearrangement links TRBV6-2 or TRBV6-3 to TRBJ2-3; 7 bases align to TRBD1. Looked up from germline, CDR1 is MNHEY and CDR2 is SVGEGT. V was clipped by 11 bases and J by 2 bases; unmatched bases: 10. This CDR3 spans 14 amino acids. The chain's CDR3 is CAAARQGPTDTQYF. CDR3 sequence (DNA): TGTGCCGCAGCTAGACAGGGACCCACAGATACGCAGTATTTT.

The genes are TRBV7-8 and TRBJ2-2, with D possibly TRBD2 on 6 matching bases. The CDR3 is made up of 15 amino acids. The V end lost 5 bases, the J end lost 3 bases, and 13 bases lay between the germline ends. Per the germline V gene, CDR1 is SGHVS and CDR2 is FQNEAQ. The CDR3 coding sequence is TGTGCCAGCAGCCCTGGACTACGCGACACCGGGGAGCTGTTTTTT. It specifies CASSPGLRDTGELFF.

The chain combines TRBV28 with TRBJ2-1; 10 positions match TRBD1. Looked up from germline, CDR1 is MDHEN and CDR2 is SYDVKM. V lost 1 base and J lost 3; bases outside the gene matches: 3. The CDR3 consists of 16 residues. DNA of the CDR3: TGTGCCAGCAGTTTATTGGGGGACAGGGGCTACAATGAGCAGTTCTTC. Its protein is CASSLLGDRGYNEQFF.

This clonotype was found many times. The chain joins TRBV7-3 to TRBJ2-1; TRBD1 is a possible D gene (6 bases). The length of the CDR3 is 13 residues. Germline V lookup: CDR1 SGHTA, CDR2 FQGTGA. The ends were cut back, 4 bases at V and 9 bases at J, with 13 bases in the middle. The CDR3 sequence is CASSWATGSEQFF. CDR3 in DNA: TGTGCCAGCAGCTGGGCCACAGGGTCTGAGCAGTTCTTC.

This clonotype was seen ten or more times. The chain has TRBV9 and TRBJ2-7; 8 nucleotides match TRBD1. The CDR3 runs 14 residues. V dropped 3 bases and J dropped 6; count of bases not matched to a gene: 8. The germline V gene encodes CDR1 SGDLS and CDR2 YYNGEE. CDR3 coding DNA: TGTGCCAGCAGCGCGGGTCCCGACAGGGGCGAGCAGTACTTC. Its protein is CASSAGPDRGEQYF. Using reference TRBV9 and TRBJ2-7 for the parts outside the CDR3, the full variable domain is DSGVTQTPKHLITATGQRVTLRCSPRSGDLSVYWYQQSLDQGLQFLIQYYNGEERAKGNILERFSAQQFPDLHSELNLSSLELGDSALYFCASSAGPDRGEQYFGPGTRLTVT.

This clonotype came up a few times. The rearrangement joins TRBV6-2 or TRBV6-3 to TRBJ2-1, with D tentatively TRBD2 (6 bases). This CDR3 comprises 16 residues. V was clipped by 2 bases and J by 1 base, with 12 bases between them. Germline V gene data show CDR1 as MNHEY and CDR2 as SVGEGT. DNA of the CDR3: TGTGCCAGCAGTTACGGAGGAGGGAGGTCCTACAATGAGCAGTTCTTC. It translates to CASSYGGGRSYNEQFF.

This clonotype was counted between two and nine times. The chain couples TRBV5-6 to TRBJ2-5, with 8 bases that match TRBD1. Germline trimming cut 2 bases from V and 1 base from J; bases unmatched to any gene: 10. The CDR3 is 17 residues long. The germline gives CDR1 SGHDT, CDR2 YYEEEE. The CDR3 loop reads CASSLDGQGWGQETQYF. DNA of the CDR3: TGTGCCAGCAGCTTAGATGGACAGGGTTGGGGCCAAGAGACCCAGTACTTC.

This clonotype was detected only a few times. The rearrangement links TRBV28 to TRBJ2-3, with TRBD1 matching 7 bases. V lost 6 bases to trimming and J lost 2 bases; unmatched junction nucleotides: 8. The CDR3 contains 15 residues. Germline V gene lookup returns CDR1 MDHEN and CDR2 SYDVKM. CDR3 residues: CASSKGAVTTDTQYF. Here the CDR3 DNA reads TGTGCCAGCAGCAAGGGGGCAGTGACCACAGATACGCAGTATTTT.

This chain joins TRBV11-2 and TRBJ2-5, with TRBD1 as a possible D gene (5 bases). The CDR3 spans 17 residues. Looked up from germline, CDR1 is SGHAT and CDR2 is FQNNGV. V lost 5 bases and J lost 5, with 24 bases in between. The CDR3 DNA reads as TGTGCCAGCAGCGATCTCTATCGGGCAGGGCCTCGGGAGACCCAGTACTTC. This encodes CASSDLYRAGPRETQYF.

The table lists this clonotype with a few counts. This chain connects TRBV28 to TRBJ2-1, with D possibly matching TRBD1 (6 bases). The germline V gene encodes CDR1 MDHEN and CDR2 SYDVKM. The CDR3 extends over 16 amino acids. V lost 6 bases and J lost 7, with 22 bases in between. CDR3 nucleotide sequence: TGTGCCAGCAGCCCACCCCAGGGGAGAATGGGGAATGAGCAGTTCTTC. Protein sequence: CASSPPQGRMGNEQFF.

This clonotype has only a few counts. V usage is TRBV25-1 and J usage is TRBJ1-1; D ambiguous. The V end was cut by 7 bases, the J end by 2 bases, with 5 bases between. Germline V gene lookup returns CDR1 MGHDK and CDR2 SYGVNS. This CDR3 has 11 amino acids. CDR3 in amino acids: CASIGNTEAFF. CDR3 in DNA: TGTGCCAGCATAGGCAACACTGAAGCTTTCTTT.

This clonotype has only a few counts. The rearrangement joins TRBV2 to TRBJ2-2; TRBD1 agrees at 7 bases. The CDR3 totals 15 residues. CDR1 is SNHLY, CDR2 FYNNEI, per germline. J was trimmed by 2 bases and V by 8 bases; bases with no gene match: 8. The CDR3, as DNA: TGTGCCAGCCTAACGACAGGGATAAACACCGGGGAGCTGTTTTTT. Protein sequence: CASLTTGINTGELFF. Supplemented by reference TRBV2 and TRBJ2-2, the full variable domain reads EPEVTQTPSHQVTQMGQEVILRCVPISNHLYFYWYRQILGQKVEFLVSFYNNEISEKSEIFDDQFSVERPDGSNFTLKIRSTKLEDSAMYFCASLTTGINTGELFFGEGSRLTVL.

The chain links TRBV6-2 or TRBV6-3 to TRBJ2-7; TRBD1 agrees at 9 bases. After removal of 5 bases from V and 0 bases from J, the junction contained 2 bases not matched to a gene. The CDR3 consists of 14 residues. Per the germline V gene, CDR1 is MNHEY and CDR2 is SVGEGT. The CDR3 spells CASSRQGDSYEQYF. The CDR3 nucleotides are TGTGCCAGCAGTAGACAGGGGGACTCCTACGAGCAGTACTTC.

This clonotype has a handful of counts. This sequence joins TRBV6-2 or TRBV6-3 and TRBJ2-1; 16 bases are a match to TRBD2. V was pared by 2 bases and J by 5 bases, with 6 bases of the junction left unmatched. Looked up from germline, CDR1 is MNHEY and CDR2 is SVGEGT. The CDR3 has 18 residues. CDR3 loop: CASSYIGGLAGGDNEQFF. DNA for the CDR3: TGTGCCAGCAGTTACATTGGGGGACTAGCGGGGGGGGACAATGAGCAGTTCTTC.

The rearrangement links TRBV7-3 to TRBJ2-2; the D is unclear. The CDR3 sequence is 13 residues long. V lost 6 bases and J 4 bases, leaving 9 bases between the germline ends. Germline values: CDR1 SGHTA, CDR2 FQGTGA. The DNA for the CDR3 is TGTGCCAGCAGGGACCCTTCCACCGGGGAGCTGTTTTTT. This codes for CASRDPSTGELFF.

The V gene is TRBV7-2, the J gene TRBJ1-2, with D unclear. The V gene's germline CDR1 is SGHTA and CDR2 FQGNSA. There are 15 residues in the CDR3. V lost 2 bases, J lost 2 bases, and 12 bases lay in between. The DNA of the CDR3 is TGTGCCAGCAGCTTATATTCCAGTACCAACTATGGCTACACCTTC. Amino acids: CASSLYSSTNYGYTF.

The chain joins TRBV20-1 to TRBJ2-7; D is ambiguous. Germline CDR1 is DFQATT and CDR2 is SNEGSKA (reference sequence). V lost 1 base and J 4 bases, leaving 11 bases between the germline ends. The CDR3 consists of 13 residues. The CDR3 DNA follows: TGCAGTGCTAGAGGCGGATGGGGATACGAGCAGTACTTC. It yields the protein CSARGGWGYEQYF.

This clonotype was seen only a few times. The chain employs TRBV5-8 and TRBJ2-7, with D unclear. Germline values: CDR1 SGHTS, CDR2 YDEGEE. The CDR3 covers 14 residues. With 0 bases removed from V and 2 bases from J, the gap between germline ends came to 9 bases. The CDR3 loop is CASSLEGFPYEQYF. CDR3 sequence (DNA): TGTGCCAGCAGCTTGGAGGGATTCCCCTACGAGCAGTACTTC.

This clonotype was seen more than once but under ten times. The chain links TRBV7-8 to TRBJ2-6; TRBD2 is a possible D gene (5 bases). The V and J ends lost 8 bases and 0 bases respectively, with 14 bases between them. The CDR3 sequence is 16 residues long. Germline V gene sequence: CDR1 SGHVS, CDR2 FQNEAQ. The CDR3 sequence: CASGLVGSSGANVLTF. In DNA form, the CDR3 reads TGTGCCAGCGGGTTAGTGGGGAGCTCTGGGGCCAACGTCCTGACTTTC.

This clonotype was found a few times. The V and J genes are TRBV7-9 and TRBJ2-2; D is perhaps TRBD2 (5 bases). There are 14 residues in the CDR3. V lost 3 bases to trimming and J lost 6 bases, with 11 bases between them. Germline V gives CDR1 SEHNR, CDR2 FQNEAQ (reference sequence). In DNA form, the CDR3 reads TGTGCCAGCAGCTTTTCGGGAATACCCGGGGAGCTGTTTTTT. This gives the protein CASSFSGIPGELFF.

This clonotype showed up just a few times. The CDR3 loop reads CASTPVPPDQPQHF. The CDR3 coding sequence is TGTGCCAGCACTCCAGTCCCACCCGATCAGCCCCAGCATTTT. The J gene is TRBJ1-5, the V gene TRBV6-2 or TRBV6-3; no clear D gene. Trimming pared 7 bases from V and 5 bases from J, leaving 15 bases between. CDR1 is MNHEY and CDR2 is SVGEGT in the germline V gene. CDR3 size: 14 residues.